This TCR beta chain appears in the sequencing data of a study of blood T cell repertoires in COVID-19. Study background: Spain, Italy and the United States supplied samples that represented acute and convalescent COVID-19. T cells, B-cell-depleted T cells, or PBMCs supplied cDNA or gDNA.

V lost 5 bases to trimming and J lost 9 bases, with 14 bases between them. Germline V gene sequence: CDR1 GTSNPN, CDR2 SVGIG (reference sequence). CDR3 length: 13 residues. In the source study's methods: Cell counts per sample came from amplifying reference gene primers. Data came from immunoSEQ multiplex PCR; TCRdb stores just in-frame clones and leaves some out. Clonal size and the V and J genes are those of that table, whereas D and trimming came from the DNA. The sample records fewer than 200,000 clones, roughly nine tenths being singletons. V usage is TRBV30 and J usage is TRBJ1-6; a possible D gene is TRBD1 (6 bases). The receptor's source is a man aged 55 to 70 with acute or convalescent COVID-19. Sequencing used peripheral blood. The CDR3 DNA reads TGTGCCTGGCGCAACAGGGCAGGTTCACCCCTCCACTTT. Encoded protein: CAWRNRAGSPLHF.